These T cell receptor beta chains were read from a single sample in a study of identical twins. Via MiXCR, TCRdb re-called the 5' RACE reads, giving one row per CDR3 protein. The data hold around 240,000 distinct CDR3 sequences, with over 9.5% observed a single time. The sample was memory T cells sorted from blood. All receptors come from a man aged 50 to 60 in good health. The CDR3 runs from the conserved cysteine through the conserved F or W. A D gene is named only where the DNA matches it firmly. Clone size is given for some rows only: seen once, a few or many times, or a class if the clone is expanded.

TRBD1	TRBV20-1	NA	TRBJ1-5	CSARTGGGNQPQHF	TGCAGTGCTAGGACAGGGGGCGGGAATCAGCCCCAGCATTTT
NA	TRBV7-1	few	TRBJ2-2	CASSSKEGDWGRGWSTNTGELFF	TGTGCCAGCAGCTCCAAAGAAGGGGACTGGGGGCGGGGGTGGTCCACGAACACCGGGGAGCTGTTTTTT
NA	TRBV2	NA	TRBJ1-5	CASSESIQPQHF	TGTGCCAGCAGTGAAAGTATTCAGCCCCAGCATTTT
NA	TRBV7-9	NA	TRBJ1-4	CASRRQAGEKLFF	TGTGCCAGCAGAAGACAGGCCGGGGAAAAACTGTTTTTT
NA	TRBV7-2	few	TRBJ2-7	CASSHPDQGEQYF	TGTGCCAGCAGCCACCCGGACCAGGGGGAGCAGTACTTC
TRBD2	TRBV20-1	NA	TRBJ2-7	CSATRTSGGPHEQYF	TGCAGTGCTACCCGGACTAGCGGGGGGCCCCACGAGCAGTACTTC
TRBD1	TRBV4-3	NA	TRBJ2-7	CASKRNREQGAAEQYF	TGCGCCAGCAAGAGAAATCGGGAACAGGGGGCGGCGGAGCAGTACTTC
NA	TRBV7-9	many	TRBJ2-5	CASSLGRETQYF	TGTGCCAGCAGCTTAGGACGAGAGACCCAGTACTTC
TRBD1	TRBV4-3	many	TRBJ2-3	CASSQEFLAGGNTQYF	TGCGCCAGCAGCCAAGAGTTTCTGGCAGGGGGTAATACGCAGTATTTT
TRBD1	TRBV6-1	NA	TRBJ2-1	CASSPDRVGNEQFF	TGTGCCAGCAGCCCCGACAGGGTGGGGAATGAGCAGTTCTTC
TRBD2	TRBV27	many	TRBJ2-7	CASSLTSGISSYEQYF	TGTGCCAGCAGTTTAACGAGCGGGATAAGCTCCTACGAGCAGTACTTC
NA	TRBV12-3/TRBV12-4	NA	TRBJ2-7	CASSLGGAGTVGF	TGTGCCAGCAGTTTAGGGGGGGCCGGGACCGTGGGTTTC
NA	TRBV20-1	NA	TRBJ2-5	CSAKASMETQYF	TGCAGTGCCAAAGCGAGTATGGAGACCCAGTACTTC
TRBD1	TRBV6-1	many	TRBJ2-7	CASSPDREYEQYF	TGTGCCAGCAGCCCCGACAGGGAATACGAGCAGTACTTC
TRBD1	TRBV4-2	NA	TRBJ2-5	CASSYTGAQGQETQYF	TGTGCCAGCAGTTATACAGGGGCCCAAGGCCAAGAGACCCAGTACTTC
TRBD1	TRBV5-1	many	TRBJ1-2	CASSQKGQDENSYTF	TGCGCCAGCAGCCAGAAGGGACAGGACGAGAATAGCTACACCTTC
NA	TRBV20-1	NA	TRBJ1-2	CSAMAGYTF	TGCAGTGCTATGGCTGGCTACACCTTC
NA	TRBV29-1	NA	TRBJ1-4	CSVAQTESLTNERLFF	TGCAGCGTTGCTCAGACAGAATCGCTGACTAATGAAAGACTGTTTTTT
TRBD2	TRBV6-2/TRBV6-3	many	TRBJ2-5	CASSQGLAGPKETQYF	TGTGCCAGCAGCCAAGGGCTAGCGGGTCCGAAAGAGACCCAGTACTTC
NA	TRBV5-1	NA	TRBJ1-1	CASSLVVTGGNTEAFF	TGCGCCAGCAGCTTGGTGGTCACGGGGGGGAACACTGAAGCTTTCTTT
NA	TRBV20-1	many	TRBJ1-2	CSARLPGGYTF	TGCAGTGCTAGACTACCCGGGGGCTACACCTTC
NA	TRBV14	many	TRBJ1-2	CASSTGRWDYGYTF	TGTGCCAGTTCTACAGGGAGATGGGACTATGGCTACACCTTC
TRBD1	TRBV12-3/TRBV12-4	few	TRBJ2-7	CASSTQRQGSYEQYF	TGTGCCAGCAGCACCCAAAGACAGGGTAGCTACGAGCAGTACTTC
NA	TRBV15	NA	TRBJ1-5	CATSRGGVTYQPQHF	TGTGCCACCAGCAGGGGCGGGGTAACTTATCAGCCCCAGCATTTT
TRBD2	TRBV7-2	few	TRBJ2-5	CASSLESASGGQTQYF	TGTGCCAGCAGCTTAGAATCGGCTAGCGGAGGGCAGACCCAGTACTTC
NA	TRBV4-1	NA	TRBJ2-5	CASSGQMGQVETQYF	TGCGCCAGCAGCGGGCAGATGGGGCAAGTAGAGACCCAGTACTTC
NA	TRBV6-2/TRBV6-3	many	TRBJ2-5	CASSYSILGDTPKGTQYF	TGTGCCAGCAGTTACTCCATACTCGGGGACACCCCAAAGGGGACCCAGTACTTC
NA	TRBV29-1	many	TRBJ1-3	CSGMDSTSGNTIYF	TGCAGCGGTATGGACAGCACCTCTGGAAACACCATATATTTT
NA	TRBV27	NA	TRBJ2-7	CASRKNGEQYF	TGTGCCAGCAGGAAAAATGGGGAGCAGTACTTC
NA	TRBV4-1	NA	TRBJ1-3	CASSQEVPGRNTIYF	TGCGCCAGCAGCCAAGAAGTCCCCGGGAGAAACACCATATATTTT
TRBD1	TRBV12-3/TRBV12-4	many	TRBJ1-5	CASRTGQARGQPQHF	TGTGCCAGCAGGACGGGACAGGCGCGCGGTCAGCCCCAGCATTTT
TRBD1	TRBV20-1	NA	TRBJ1-4	CSAHSLGTGTF	TGCAGTGCCCATAGCCTCGGGACAGGGACTTTT
TRBD1	TRBV20-1	many	TRBJ2-7	CSARSATGGIYEQYF	TGCAGTGCTAGATCGGCGACAGGGGGAATCTACGAGCAGTACTTC
NA	TRBV4-2	NA	TRBJ2-1	CASSQEGGRVYNEQFF	TGTGCCAGCAGCCAAGAAGGGGGGAGGGTCTACAATGAGCAGTTCTTC
NA	TRBV6-5	few	TRBJ1-6	CASSYSPGTNSPLHF	TGTGCCAGCAGTTACTCGCCAGGGACTAATTCACCCCTCCACTTT
NA	TRBV30	many	TRBJ1-5	CAWSGHGNQPQHF	TGTGCCTGGAGTGGGCACGGCAATCAGCCCCAGCATTTT
NA	TRBV15	few	TRBJ2-2	CATSRDLQANTGELFF	TGTGCCACCAGCAGAGATTTACAGGCGAACACCGGGGAGCTGTTTTTT
NA	TRBV7-2	few	TRBJ1-6	CASSSLTSYHSPLHF	TGTGCCAGCAGCTCCTTAACAAGCTACCATTCACCCCTCCACTTT
TRBD2	TRBV19	NA	TRBJ2-3	CASSIDAGGRTDTQYF	TGTGCCAGTAGTATAGACGCGGGGGGGCGAACAGATACGCAGTATTTT
NA	TRBV4-3	NA	TRBJ1-4	CASSRGRLGEKLFF	TGCGCCAGCAGTCGGGGCCGACTCGGTGAAAAACTGTTTTTT
NA	TRBV27	NA	TRBJ2-6	CASSPLGASGANVLTF	TGTGCCAGCAGTCCCCTAGGGGCTTCTGGGGCCAACGTCCTGACTTTC
NA	TRBV20-1	few	TRBJ2-7	CSARDKQHSYEQYF	TGCAGTGCTAGAGATAAACAGCACTCCTACGAGCAGTACTTC